The following is a T cell receptor beta chain sequence with its context. TCRdb's table, derived via immunoSEQ multiplex PCR, lists solely in-frame clones and lacks some. The sample records some 2,400,000 clones, approximately 94% being singletons. These data originate in a study of shared clonotypes between healthy human individuals. CDR3 length: 11 amino acids. CDR1 and CDR2 (germline): MNHNS, SASEGT. Trimming shortened V by 3 bases and J by 8 bases, and 7 bases separated the two germline ends. The sequenced sample was naive CD4+ T cells sorted from blood. Subset given: CD45RA+ positively selected. The TCR was taken from a man aged 18 to 29 in good health. The chain is built from TRBV6-1 and TRBJ1-2; no reliable D call. CDR3 amino acids: CASSDTWGYTF. As DNA, the CDR3 is TGTGCCAGCAGTGACACCTGGGGCTACACCTTC.